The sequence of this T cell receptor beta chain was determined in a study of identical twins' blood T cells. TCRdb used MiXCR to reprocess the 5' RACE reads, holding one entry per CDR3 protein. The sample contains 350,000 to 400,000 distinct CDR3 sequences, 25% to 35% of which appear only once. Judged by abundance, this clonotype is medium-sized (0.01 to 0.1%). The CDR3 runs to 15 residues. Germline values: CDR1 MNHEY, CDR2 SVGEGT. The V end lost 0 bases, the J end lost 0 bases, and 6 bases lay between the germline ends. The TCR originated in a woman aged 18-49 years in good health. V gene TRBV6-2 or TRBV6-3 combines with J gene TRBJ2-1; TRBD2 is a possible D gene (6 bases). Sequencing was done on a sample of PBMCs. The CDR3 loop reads CASSYSSGSYNEQFF. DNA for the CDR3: TGTGCCAGCAGTTACTCTAGCGGCTCCTACAATGAGCAGTTCTTC.